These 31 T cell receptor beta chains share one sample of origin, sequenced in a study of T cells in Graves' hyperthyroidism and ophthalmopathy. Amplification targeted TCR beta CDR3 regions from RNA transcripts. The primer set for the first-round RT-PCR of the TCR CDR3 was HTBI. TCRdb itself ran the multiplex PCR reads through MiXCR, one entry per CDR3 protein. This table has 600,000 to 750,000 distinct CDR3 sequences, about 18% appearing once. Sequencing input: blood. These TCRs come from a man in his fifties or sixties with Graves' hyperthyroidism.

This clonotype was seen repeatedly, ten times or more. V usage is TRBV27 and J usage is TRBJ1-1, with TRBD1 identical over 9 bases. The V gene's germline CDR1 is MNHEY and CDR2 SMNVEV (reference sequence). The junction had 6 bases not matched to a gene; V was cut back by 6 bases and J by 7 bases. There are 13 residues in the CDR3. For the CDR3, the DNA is TGTGCCAGCAGAGACAGGGGGATAAGTGAAGCTTTCTTT. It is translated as CASRDRGISEAFF.

CDR3 amino acids: CSVEGTVYNEQFF. The CDR3 DNA reads as TGCAGCGTTGAAGGGACCGTCTACAATGAGCAGTTCTTC. The chain links TRBV29-1 to TRBJ2-1; D remains unclear. Germline CDR1 reads SQVTM; CDR2 reads ANQGSEA. The ends were cut back, 1 base at V and 3 bases at J, with 7 bases in the middle. This CDR3 region has 13 residues.

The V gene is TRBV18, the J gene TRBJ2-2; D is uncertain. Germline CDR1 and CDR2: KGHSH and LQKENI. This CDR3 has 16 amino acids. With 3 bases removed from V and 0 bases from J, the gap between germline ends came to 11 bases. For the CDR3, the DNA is TGTGCCAGCTCACCGATCGGCAGCGCGAACACCGGGGAGCTGTTTTTT. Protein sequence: CASSPIGSANTGELFF.

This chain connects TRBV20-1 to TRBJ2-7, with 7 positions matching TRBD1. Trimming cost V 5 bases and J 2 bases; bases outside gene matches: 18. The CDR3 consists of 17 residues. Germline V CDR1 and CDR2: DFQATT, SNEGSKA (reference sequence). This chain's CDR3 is CSAPPRYSLQGAYEQYF. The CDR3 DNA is TGCAGTGCTCCCCCAAGGTATAGTCTGCAGGGGGCCTACGAGCAGTACTTC.

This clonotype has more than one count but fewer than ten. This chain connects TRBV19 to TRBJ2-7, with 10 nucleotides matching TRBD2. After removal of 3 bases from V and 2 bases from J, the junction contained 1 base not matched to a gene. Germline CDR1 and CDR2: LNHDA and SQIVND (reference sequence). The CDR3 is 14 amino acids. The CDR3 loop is CASSMLAGAYEQYF. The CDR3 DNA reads TGTGCCAGTAGTATGCTAGCGGGGGCCTACGAGCAGTACTTC.

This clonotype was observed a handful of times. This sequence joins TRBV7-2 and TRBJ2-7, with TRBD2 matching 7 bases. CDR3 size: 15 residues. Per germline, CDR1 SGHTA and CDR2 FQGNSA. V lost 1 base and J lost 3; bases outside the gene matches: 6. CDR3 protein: CASSLVPAGIYEQYF. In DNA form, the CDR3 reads TGTGCCAGCAGCTTAGTTCCAGCGGGAATCTACGAGCAGTACTTC.

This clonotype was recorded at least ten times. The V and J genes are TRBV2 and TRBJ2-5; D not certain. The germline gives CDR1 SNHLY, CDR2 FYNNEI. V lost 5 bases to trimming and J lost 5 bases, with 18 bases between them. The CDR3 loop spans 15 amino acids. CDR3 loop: CASSRGPIGFETQYF. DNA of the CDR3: TGTGCCAGCAGTCGCGGCCCCATCGGGTTCGAGACCCAGTACTTC.

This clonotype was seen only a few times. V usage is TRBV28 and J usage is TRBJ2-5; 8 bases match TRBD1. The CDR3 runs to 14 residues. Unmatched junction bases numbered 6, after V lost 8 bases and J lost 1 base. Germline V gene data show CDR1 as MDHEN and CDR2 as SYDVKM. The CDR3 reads CASGRQGPQETQYF. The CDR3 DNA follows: TGTGCCAGCGGTCGACAGGGGCCCCAAGAGACCCAGTACTTC.

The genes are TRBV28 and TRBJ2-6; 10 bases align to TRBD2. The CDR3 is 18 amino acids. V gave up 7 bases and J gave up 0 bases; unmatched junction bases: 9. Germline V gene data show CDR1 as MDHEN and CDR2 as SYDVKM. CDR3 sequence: CASIGSSGGSSGANVLTF. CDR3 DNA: TGTGCCAGCATAGGGAGTAGCGGGGGGAGCTCTGGGGCCAACGTCCTGACTTTC.

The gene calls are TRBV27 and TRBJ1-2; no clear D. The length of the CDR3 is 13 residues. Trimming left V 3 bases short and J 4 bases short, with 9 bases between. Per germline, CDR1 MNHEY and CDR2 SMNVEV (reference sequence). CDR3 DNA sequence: TGTGCCAGCAGTTTTTCGCACCTCTATGGCTACACCTTC. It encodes CASSFSHLYGYTF.

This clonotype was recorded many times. CDR3 nucleotide sequence: TGTGCCAGCACGGGCGTTGGACACTTTTTTAATGAGCAGTTCTTC. Protein: CASTGVGHFFNEQFF. V is TRBV11-2 and J is TRBJ2-1; D perhaps matches TRBD1 (5 bases). CDR1 is SGHAT and CDR2 is FQNNGV in the germline V gene. CDR3 size: 15 residues. Trimming removed 7 bases from V and 7 bases from J, with 20 bases in between.

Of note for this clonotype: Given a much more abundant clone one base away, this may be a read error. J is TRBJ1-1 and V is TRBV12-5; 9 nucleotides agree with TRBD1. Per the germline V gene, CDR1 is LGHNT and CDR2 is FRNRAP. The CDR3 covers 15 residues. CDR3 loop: CSSGSDRGMNTEAFF. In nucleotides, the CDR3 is TGTTCTAGTGGTTCGGACAGGGGAATGAACACTGAAGCTTTCTTT.

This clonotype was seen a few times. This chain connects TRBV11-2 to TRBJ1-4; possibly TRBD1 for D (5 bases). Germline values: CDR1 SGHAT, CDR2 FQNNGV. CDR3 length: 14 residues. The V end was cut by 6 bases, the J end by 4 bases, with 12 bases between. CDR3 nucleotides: TGTGCCAGCAGTCCGGGACTGGATAATGAAAAACTGTTTTTT. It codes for CASSPGLDNEKLFF.

The CDR3 protein is CASRSPGAKGASTGELFF. The CDR3 nucleotides are TGTGCCAGTAGAAGCCCCGGGGCCAAGGGCGCGAGCACCGGGGAGCTGTTTTTT. The chain employs TRBV19 and TRBJ2-2; D is tentatively TRBD1 or TRBD2 (5 bases each). The V gene lost 6 bases and the J gene lost 4 bases, with 24 bases spanning the gap. CDR1 and CDR2 (germline): LNHDA, SQIVND (reference sequence). The CDR3 totals 18 residues.

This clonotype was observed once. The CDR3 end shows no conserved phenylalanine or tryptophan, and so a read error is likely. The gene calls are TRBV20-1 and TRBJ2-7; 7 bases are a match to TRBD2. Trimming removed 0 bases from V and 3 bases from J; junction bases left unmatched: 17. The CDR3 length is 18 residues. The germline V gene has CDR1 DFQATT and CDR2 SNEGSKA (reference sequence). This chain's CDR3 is CSARDSGEVGGPFYEQYL. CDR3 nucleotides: TGCAGTGCTAGAGATTCAGGCGAGGTGGGAGGGCCATTCTACGAGCAGTACCTC.

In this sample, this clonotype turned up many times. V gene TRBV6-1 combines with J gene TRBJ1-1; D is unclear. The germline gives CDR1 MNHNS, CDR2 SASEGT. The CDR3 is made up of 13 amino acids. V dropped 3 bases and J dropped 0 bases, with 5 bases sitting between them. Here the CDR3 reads CASSENLNTEAFF. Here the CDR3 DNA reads TGTGCCAGCAGTGAGAATCTGAACACTGAAGCTTTCTTT.

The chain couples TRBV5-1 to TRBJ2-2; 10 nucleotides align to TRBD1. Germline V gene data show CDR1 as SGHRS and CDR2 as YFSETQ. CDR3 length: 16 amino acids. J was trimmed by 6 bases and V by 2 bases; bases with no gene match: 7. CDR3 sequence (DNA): TGCGCCAGCAGCTTCGGGACAGGGGCCTTTCCCGGGGAGCTGTTTTTT. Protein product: CASSFGTGAFPGELFF.

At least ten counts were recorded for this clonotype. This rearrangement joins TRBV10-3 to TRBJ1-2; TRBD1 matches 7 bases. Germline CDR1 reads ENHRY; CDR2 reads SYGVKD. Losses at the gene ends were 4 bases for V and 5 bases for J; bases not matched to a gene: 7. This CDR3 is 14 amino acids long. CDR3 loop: CAISAQQGSYGYTF. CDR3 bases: TGTGCCATCAGTGCGCAACAGGGGAGTTATGGCTACACCTTC.

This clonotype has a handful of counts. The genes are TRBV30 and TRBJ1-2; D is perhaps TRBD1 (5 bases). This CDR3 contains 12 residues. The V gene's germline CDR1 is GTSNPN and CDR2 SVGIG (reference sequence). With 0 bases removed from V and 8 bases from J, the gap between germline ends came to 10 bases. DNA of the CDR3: TGTGCCTGGAGTGTACTTGGGACGGGCTACACCTTC. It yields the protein CAWSVLGTGYTF.

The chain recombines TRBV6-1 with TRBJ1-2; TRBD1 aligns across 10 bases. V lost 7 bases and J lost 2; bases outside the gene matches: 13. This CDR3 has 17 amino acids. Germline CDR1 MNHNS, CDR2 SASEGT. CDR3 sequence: CASTRGTGAYSNYGYTF. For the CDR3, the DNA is TGTGCCAGCACCAGGGGGACAGGGGCCTACTCCAACTATGGCTACACCTTC.

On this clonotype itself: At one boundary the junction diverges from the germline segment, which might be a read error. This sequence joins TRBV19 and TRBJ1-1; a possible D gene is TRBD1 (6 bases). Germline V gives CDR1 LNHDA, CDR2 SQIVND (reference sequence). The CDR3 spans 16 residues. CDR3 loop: CASSLEGGISSTEAFF. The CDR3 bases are TGTGCCAGTAGTTTAGAGGGGGGCATCAGTAGCACTGAAGCTTTCTTT.

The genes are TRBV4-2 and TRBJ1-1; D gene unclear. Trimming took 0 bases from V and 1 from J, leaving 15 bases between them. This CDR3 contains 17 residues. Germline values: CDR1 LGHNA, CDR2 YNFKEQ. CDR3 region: CASSQERGGRPNTEAFF. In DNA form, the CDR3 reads TGTGCCAGCAGCCAAGAAAGAGGAGGCAGACCGAACACTGAAGCTTTCTTT.

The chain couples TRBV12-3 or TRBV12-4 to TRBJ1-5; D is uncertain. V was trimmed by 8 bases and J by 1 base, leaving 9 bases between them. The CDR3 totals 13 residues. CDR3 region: CASELDSNQPQHF. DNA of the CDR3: TGTGCCAGCGAGTTGGACAGCAATCAGCCCCAGCATTTT.

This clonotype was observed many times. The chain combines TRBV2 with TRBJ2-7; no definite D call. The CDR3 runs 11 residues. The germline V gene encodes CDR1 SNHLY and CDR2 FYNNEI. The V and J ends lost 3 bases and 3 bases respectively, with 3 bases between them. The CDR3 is CASSDGYEQYF. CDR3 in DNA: TGTGCCAGCAGTGATGGCTACGAGCAGTACTTC.

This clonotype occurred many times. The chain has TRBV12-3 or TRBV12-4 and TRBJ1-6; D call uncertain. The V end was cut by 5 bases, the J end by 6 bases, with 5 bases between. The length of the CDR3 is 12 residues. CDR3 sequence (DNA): TGTGCCAGCAGTGTCAGTAATTCACCCCTCCACTTT. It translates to CASSVSNSPLHF.

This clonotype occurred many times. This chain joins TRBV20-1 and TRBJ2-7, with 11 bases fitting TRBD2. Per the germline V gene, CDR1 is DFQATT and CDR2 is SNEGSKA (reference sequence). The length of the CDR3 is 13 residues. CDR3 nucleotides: TGCATGCAAACTACTAGCGGGGGTTACGAGCAGTACTTC. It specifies CMQTTSGGYEQYF.

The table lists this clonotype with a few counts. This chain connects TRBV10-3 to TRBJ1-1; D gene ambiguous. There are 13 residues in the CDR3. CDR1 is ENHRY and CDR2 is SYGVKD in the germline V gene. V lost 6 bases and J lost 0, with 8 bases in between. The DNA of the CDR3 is TGTGCCATCAGGGACGGTATGAACACTGAAGCTTTCTTT. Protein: CAIRDGMNTEAFF.

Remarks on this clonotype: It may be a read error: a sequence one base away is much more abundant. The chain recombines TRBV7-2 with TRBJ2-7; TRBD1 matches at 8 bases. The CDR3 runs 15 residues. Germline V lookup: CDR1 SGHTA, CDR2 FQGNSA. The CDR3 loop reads CASSLGRDRSYEHYF. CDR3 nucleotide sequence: TGTGCCAGCAGCTTAGGAAGGGACAGGTCCTACGAGCACTACTTC.

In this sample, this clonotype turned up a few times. The CDR3 here is CASSPHEEGVYEQYF. CDR3 nucleotides: TGTGCCAGCAGTCCCCATGAGGAGGGAGTCTACGAGCAGTACTTC. The V call is TRBV27, the J call TRBJ2-7; weak D call: TRBD2 (6 bases). The length of the CDR3 is 15 residues. Trimming took off 5 bases at V and 3 bases at J, with 17 bases between the two ends. The germline V gene encodes CDR1 MNHEY and CDR2 SMNVEV (reference sequence).

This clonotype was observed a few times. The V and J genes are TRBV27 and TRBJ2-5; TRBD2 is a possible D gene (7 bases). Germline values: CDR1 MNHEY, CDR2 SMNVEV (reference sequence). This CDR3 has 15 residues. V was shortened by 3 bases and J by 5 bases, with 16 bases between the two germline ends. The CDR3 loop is CASSLVTGGWETQYF. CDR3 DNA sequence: TGTGCCAGCAGTTTGGTTACGGGGGGCTGGGAGACCCAGTACTTC.

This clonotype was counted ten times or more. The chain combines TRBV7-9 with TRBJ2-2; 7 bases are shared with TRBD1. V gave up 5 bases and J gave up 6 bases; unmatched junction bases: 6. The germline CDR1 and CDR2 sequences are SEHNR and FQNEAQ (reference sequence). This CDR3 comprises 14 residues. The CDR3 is CASSLRQGAGELFF. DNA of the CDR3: TGTGCCAGCAGCCTCAGACAGGGAGCCGGGGAGCTGTTTTTT.